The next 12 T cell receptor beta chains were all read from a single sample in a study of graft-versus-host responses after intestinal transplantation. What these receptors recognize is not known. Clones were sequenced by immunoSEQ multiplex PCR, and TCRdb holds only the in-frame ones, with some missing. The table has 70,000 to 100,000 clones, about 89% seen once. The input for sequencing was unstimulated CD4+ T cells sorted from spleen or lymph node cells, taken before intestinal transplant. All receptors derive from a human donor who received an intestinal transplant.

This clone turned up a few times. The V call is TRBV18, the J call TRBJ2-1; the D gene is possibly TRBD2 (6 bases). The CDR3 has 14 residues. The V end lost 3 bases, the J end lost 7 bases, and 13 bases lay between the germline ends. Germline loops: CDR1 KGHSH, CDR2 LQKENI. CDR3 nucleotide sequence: TGTGCCAGCTCACCCGGGTCTAGCGTAAATGAGCAGTTCTTC. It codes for CASSPGSSVNEQFF.

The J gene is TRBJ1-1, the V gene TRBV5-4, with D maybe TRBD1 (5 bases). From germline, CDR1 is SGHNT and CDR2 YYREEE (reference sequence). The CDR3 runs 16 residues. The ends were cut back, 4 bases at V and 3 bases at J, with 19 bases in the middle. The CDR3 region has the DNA TGTGCCAGCAGCGGAAGGTCAGGGCGGGGTGACACTGAAGCTTTCTTT. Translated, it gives CASSGRSGRGDTEAFF. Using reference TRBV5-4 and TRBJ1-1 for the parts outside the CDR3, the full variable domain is ETGVTQSPTHLIKTRGQQVTLRCSSQSGHNTVSWYQQALGQGPQFIFQYYREEENGRGNFPPRFSGLQFPNYSSELNVNALELDDSALYLCASSGRSGRGDTEAFFGQGTRLTVV.

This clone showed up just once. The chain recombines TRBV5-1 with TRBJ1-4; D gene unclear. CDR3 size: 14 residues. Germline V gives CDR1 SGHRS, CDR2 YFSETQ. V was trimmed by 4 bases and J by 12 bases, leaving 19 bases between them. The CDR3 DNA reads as TGCGCCAGCAGCCACGGTATTGAGGGATCGGAACTGTTTTTT. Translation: CASSHGIEGSELFF. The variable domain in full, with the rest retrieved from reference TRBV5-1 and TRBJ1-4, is KAGVTQTPRYLIKTRGQQVTLSCSPISGHRSVSWYQQTPGQGLQFLFEYFSETQRNKGNFPGRFSGRQFSNSRSEMNVSTLELGDSALYLCASSHGIEGSELFFGSGTQLSVL.

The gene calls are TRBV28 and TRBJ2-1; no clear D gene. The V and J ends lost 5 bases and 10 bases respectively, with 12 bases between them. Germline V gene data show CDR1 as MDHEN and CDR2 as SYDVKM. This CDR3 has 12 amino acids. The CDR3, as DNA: TGTGCCAGCAGTGAACCCCGGGTGGAGCAGTTCTTC. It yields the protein CASSEPRVEQFF.

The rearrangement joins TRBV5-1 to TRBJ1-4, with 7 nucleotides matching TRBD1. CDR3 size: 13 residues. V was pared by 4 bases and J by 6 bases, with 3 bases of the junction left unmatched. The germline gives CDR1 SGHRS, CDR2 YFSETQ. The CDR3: CASSQGTDEKLFF. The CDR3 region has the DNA TGCGCCAGCAGCCAGGGGACAGATGAAAAACTGTTTTTT.

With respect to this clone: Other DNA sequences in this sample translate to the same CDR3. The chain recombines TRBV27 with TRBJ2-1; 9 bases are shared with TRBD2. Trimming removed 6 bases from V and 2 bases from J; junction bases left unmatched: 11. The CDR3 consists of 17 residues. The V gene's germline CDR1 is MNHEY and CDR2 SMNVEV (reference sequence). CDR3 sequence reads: CASSGGLAGGAYNEQFF. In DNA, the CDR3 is TGTGCCAGCAGCGGGGGCCTGGCGGGGGGGGCCTACAATGAGCAGTTCTTC.

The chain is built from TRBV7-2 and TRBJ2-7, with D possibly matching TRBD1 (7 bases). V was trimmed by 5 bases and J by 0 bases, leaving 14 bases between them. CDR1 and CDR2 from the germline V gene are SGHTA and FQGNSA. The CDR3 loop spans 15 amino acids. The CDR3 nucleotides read TGTGCCAGCAGCCGCCGACAGGGAGGCTCCTACGAGCAGTACTTC. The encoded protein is CASSRRQGGSYEQYF. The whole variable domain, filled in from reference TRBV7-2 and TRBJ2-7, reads GAGVSQSPSNKVTEKGKDVELRCDPISGHTALYWYRQSLGQGLEFLIYFQGNSAPDKSGLPSDRFSAERTGGSVSTLTIQRTQQEDSAVYLCASSRRQGGSYEQYFGPGTRLTVT.

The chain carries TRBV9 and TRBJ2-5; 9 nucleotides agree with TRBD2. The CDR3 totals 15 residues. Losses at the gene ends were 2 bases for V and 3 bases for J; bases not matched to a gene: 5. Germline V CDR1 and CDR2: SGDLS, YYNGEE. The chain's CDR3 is CASSVSTSGKETQYF. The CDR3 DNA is TGTGCCAGCAGCGTTTCGACTAGCGGAAAAGAGACCCAGTACTTC.

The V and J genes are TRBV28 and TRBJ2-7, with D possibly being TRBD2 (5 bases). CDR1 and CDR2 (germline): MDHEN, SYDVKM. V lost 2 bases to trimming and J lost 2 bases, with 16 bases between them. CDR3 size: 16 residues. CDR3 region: CASSLKFGNWTYEQYF. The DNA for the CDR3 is TGTGCCAGCAGTTTAAAGTTCGGGAATTGGACCTACGAGCAGTACTTC. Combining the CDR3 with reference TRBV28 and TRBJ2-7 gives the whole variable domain DVKVTQSSRYLVKRTGEKVFLECVQDMDHENMFWYRQDPGLGLRLIYFSYDVKMKEKGDIPEGYSVSREKKERFSLILESASTNQTSMYLCASSLKFGNWTYEQYFGPGTRLTVT.

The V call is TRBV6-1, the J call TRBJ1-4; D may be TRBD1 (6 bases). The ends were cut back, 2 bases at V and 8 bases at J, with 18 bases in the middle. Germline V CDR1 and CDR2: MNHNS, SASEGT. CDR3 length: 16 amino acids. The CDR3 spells CASSEMGLAGTEKLFF. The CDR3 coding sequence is TGTGCCAGCAGTGAAATGGGGCTAGCCGGGACAGAAAAACTGTTTTTT.

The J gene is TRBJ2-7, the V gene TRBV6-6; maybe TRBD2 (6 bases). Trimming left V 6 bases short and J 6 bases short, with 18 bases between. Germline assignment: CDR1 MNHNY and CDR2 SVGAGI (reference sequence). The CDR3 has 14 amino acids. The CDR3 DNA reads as TGTGCCAGCAGCCCGCTAGCGTCAAAAGGCGAGCAGTACTTC. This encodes CASSPLASKGEQYF.

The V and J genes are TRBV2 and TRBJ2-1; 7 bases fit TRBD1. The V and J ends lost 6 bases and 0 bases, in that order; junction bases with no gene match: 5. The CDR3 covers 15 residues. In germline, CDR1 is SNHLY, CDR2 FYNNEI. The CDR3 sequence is CASRVDRASYNEQFF. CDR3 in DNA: TGTGCCAGCAGGGTTGACAGGGCCTCCTACAATGAGCAGTTCTTC.